The rows below give T cell receptor beta chains drawn from one sample of a study of blood T cell repertoires in COVID-19. The protocol was immunoSEQ multiplex PCR, while the TCRdb copy is restricted to in-frame clones and leaves out a portion. The table has around 500,000 clones, 85% to 90% seen once. Sequenced: PBMCs or T cells enriched from blood (not recorded which). All receptors derive from a woman in her forties who had recovered from COVID-19. The CDR3 runs from the conserved cysteine through the conserved F or W. D genes are given only for firm matches. Clone size is stated in some rows and not others, as once, few, many or a class when expanded.

TRBD1	TRBV29-1	-	TRBJ2-5	TGCAGCGTGGAACGGGACAGTACATACCAGTACTTC	CSVERDSTYQYF
-	TRBV29-1	few	TRBJ1-2	TGCAGCGTTTCCTCCCCCCGAATCGGGAGTGGCTACACCTTC	CSVSSPRIGSGYTF
-	TRBV10-3	-	TRBJ2-3	TGTGCCATCAGTCCCATGAGCGGTGCCACAGATACGCAGTATTTT	CAISPMSGATDTQYF
-	TRBV19	-	TRBJ2-7	TGTGCCAGTAGTATAAACGGTTACTACGAGCAGTACTTC	CASSINGYYEQYF
TRBD2	TRBV15	-	TRBJ2-1	TGTGCCACCAGCAGAGATATCACTAGCGGGAGAGGGAAGTTCTTC	CATSRDITSGRGKFF
TRBD1	TRBV7-2	-	TRBJ2-7	TGTGCCAGCAGGAAGACAGGGACGACCTACGAGCAGTACTTC	CASRKTGTTYEQYF
-	TRBV5-1	-	TRBJ2-7	TGCGCCAGCAGCTCCCACGCCGCACTGACCTACGAGCAGTACTTC	CASSSHAALTYEQYF
TRBD1	TRBV19	-	TRBJ2-2	TGTGCCAGTATTAGGACAGGGAGGAACACCGGGGAGCTGTTTTTT	CASIRTGRNTGELFF
-	TRBV18	-	TRBJ1-4	TGTGCCAGCTCACCCCGGGAGGCTAATGAAAAACTGTTTTTT	CASSPREANEKLFF
-	TRBV7-9	-	TRBJ1-3	TGTGCCAGCAGCGGCCAGGGAAACACCATATATTTT	CASSGQGNTIYF
-	TRBV4-1	-	TRBJ1-2	TGCGCCAGCAGCCAGACCGGACTGTTACTCACTTCTAACTATGGCTACACCTTC	CASSQTGLLLTSNYGYTF
-	TRBV7-2	-	TRBJ2-1	TGTGCCAGCAGCCGGTCAGGGGCTGAGGACAATGAGCAGTTCTTC	CASSRSGAEDNEQFF
-	TRBV4-3	once	TRBJ1-3	TGCGCCAGCAAGGGGGGGGCCTCTGGAAACACCATATATTTT	CASKGGASGNTIYF
TRBD2	TRBV12-5	few	TRBJ2-2	TGTGCTAGTGAGCATAGCGGGTCCGGGGAGCTGTTTTTT	CASEHSGSGELFF
-	TRBV5-1	-	TRBJ2-7	TGCGCCAGCAGCCCCTTGGCGCAGGGGAAACACTACGAGCAGTACTTC	CASSPLAQGKHYEQYF
-	TRBV6-5	-	TRBJ2-7	TGTGCCAGCAGTCCCAACCAGGGACTCGGGGAGCAGTACTTC	CASSPNQGLGEQYF
-	TRBV7-9	-	TRBJ2-7	TGTGCCAGCAGCCGGGGACTGGAGGACGCCTACGAGCAGTACTTC	CASSRGLEDAYEQYF
-	TRBV6-6	-	TRBJ2-2	TGTGCCAGCAGTTACTCGGGAAAGGGGATCACCGGGGAGCTGTTTTTT	CASSYSGKGITGELFF
TRBD2	TRBV5-4	-	TRBJ2-5	TGTGCCAGCAGCTTGTCCGGTCGATGGCTAGCGGGAGTTAAAGAGACCCAGTACTTC	CASSLSGRWLAGVKETQYF
TRBD2	TRBV29-1	-	TRBJ2-5	TGCAGCGGATATAGACTAGCGGGAGTTCGTGAGACCCAGTACTTC	CSGYRLAGVRETQYF
TRBD1	TRBV30	-	TRBJ2-7	TGTGCCTGGAGTAAGGGACAGGGGGTCTACGAGCAGTACTTC	CAWSKGQGVYEQYF
-	TRBV4-3	-	TRBJ1-2	TGCGCCAGCAGCCAGTCCGGGGTTAGCTATGGCTACACCTTC	CASSQSGVSYGYTF
-	TRBV5-1	-	TRBJ2-2	TGCGCCAGCAGTTCGGGGTCCAAGGGGGAGCTGTTTTTT	CASSSGSKGELFF
TRBD1	TRBV30	-	TRBJ1-1	TGTGCCCAGACCCTCTCAGGGGGCCTCATGAACACTGAAGCTTTCTTT	CAQTLSGGLMNTEAFF